These T cell receptor beta chains were read from a single sample in a study of tumor-infiltrating lymphocytes in primary liver carcinoma. TCRdb independently ran MiXCR on the multiplex PCR reads; one entry per CDR3 protein. The sample yields 180,000 or so distinct CDR3 sequences, 60% seen once. Sequencing was carried out using peripheral blood. The receptors derive from a man aged 40-49 years with primary liver carcinoma and hepatitis B virus infection. The CDR3 runs from the conserved cysteine through the conserved F or W. Fields, in order: J gene, V gene, clone size, D gene, CDR3 DNA, CDR3 protein. D genes are given only for firm matches. Where a row states a size, it is once, few, many or the class of an expanded clone; other rows omit it.

>TRBJ2-2|TRBV7-8|few|-
TGTGCCAGCAGCTTACTGAGCGTCTCGAACACCGGGGAGCTGTTTTTT
CASSLLSVSNTGELFF
>TRBJ2-7|TRBV6-5|-|TRBD1
TGTGCCAGCAGTACGACAGGGGCCGACTCCTACGAGCAGTACTTC
CASSTTGADSYEQYF
>TRBJ2-5|TRBV5-6|-|-
TGTGCCAGCAGCTCTACAGGGAATGAGACCCAGTACTTC
CASSSTGNETQYF
>TRBJ2-5|TRBV11-2|-|TRBD1
TGTGCCAGCAACCCAGGGACAGGTCGGGCGCAAGAGACCCAGTACTTC
CASNPGTGRAQETQYF
>TRBJ2-5|TRBV4-1|-|-
TGCGCCAGCAGCCGTGTCCCGGGACTTGAAGAGACCCAGTACTTC
CASSRVPGLEETQYF
>TRBJ2-4|TRBV5-4|-|-
TGTGCCAGCAGCACTTCCATGGCCAAAAACATTCAGTACTTC
CASSTSMAKNIQYF
>TRBJ2-7|TRBV30|-|TRBD1
TGTGCCTGGAGTATACTACAGGGGCCCTACGAGCAGTACTTC
CAWSILQGPYEQYF
>TRBJ1-4|TRBV6-6|-|-
TGTGCCAGCACCCAGGAGGGGGAACTGTTTTTT
CASTQEGELFF
>TRBJ2-2|TRBV4-1|-|-
TGCGCCAGCAGCCCTTTCGGGTCCGGGGAGCTGTTTTTT
CASSPFGSGELFF
>TRBJ1-2|TRBV11-2|many|TRBD1
TGTGCCAGCAGCTCCCACCGGGACAGGGTTATGGGCTACACCTTC
CASSSHRDRVMGYTF
>TRBJ1-1|TRBV6-6|-|TRBD1
TGTGCCAGCAGACAAGGGGGACAGGGGAACACTGAAGCTTTCTTT
CASRQGGQGNTEAFF
>TRBJ2-3|TRBV6-5|-|-
TGTGCCAGCAGTTACTCTTACTCTCAGCCCCAGTATTTT
CASSYSYSQPQYF
>TRBJ2-3|TRBV5-4|few|-
TGTGCCAGCAGCTCGAGGTGGGGGAGCACAGATACGCAGTATTTT
CASSSRWGSTDTQYF
>TRBJ2-2|TRBV12-3/TRBV12-4|-|TRBD2
TGTGCCAGCAGTTTTTCGTGGGAGGGAAAAACCGGGGAGCTGTTTTTT
CASSFSWEGKTGELFF
>TRBJ1-5|TRBV6-5|-|-
TGTGCCAGCAGTAGCCTGGGGGAGAATCAGCCCCAGCATTTT
CASSSLGENQPQHF
>TRBJ2-7|TRBV6-6|few|TRBD2
TGTGCCAGCAGTTATCGGCGACGACTAGCGGGACAACCACCCTACGAGCAGTACTTC
CASSYRRRLAGQPPYEQYF
>TRBJ2-2|TRBV11-2|many|TRBD2
TGTGCCAGCACCCTCCAGCGGGGCGATCTGGCCGGGGAGCTGTTTTTT
CASTLQRGDLAGELFF
>TRBJ2-3|TRBV12-3/TRBV12-4|few|TRBD1
TGTGCCAGCAGGGGGGGACAGGGCCCTCAGTATTTT
CASRGGQGPQYF
>TRBJ1-1|TRBV29-1|-|TRBD1
TGCAGCGTTGAAGGGCAGGGGGCGCGCACCGAAGCTTCCTTT
CSVEGQGARTEASF
>TRBJ2-7|TRBV5-6|-|-
TGTGCCAGCAGCTCCGGCGGAACGGGACTCGGCTACGAGCAGTACTTC
CASSSGGTGLGYEQYF
>TRBJ2-7|TRBV11-2|-|TRBD1
TGTGGCAGCAGTCCTGGACAGGGGAAGGACTGGGAGTACTTC
CGSSPGQGKDWEYF
>TRBJ2-3|TRBV7-8|-|-
TGTGCCAGCAGGGACAGAACTAGAACAGATACGCAGTATTTT
CASRDRTRTDTQYF
>TRBJ2-7|TRBV28|-|-
TGTGCCAGCAGTTTTCAACCCGGGAACCACGAGCAGTACTTC
CASSFQPGNHEQYF
>TRBJ2-3|TRBV11-3|many|-
TGTGCCAGCAGCTTAGCGGGAAGGCCAGATACGCAGTATTTT
CASSLAGRPDTQYF
>TRBJ2-1|TRBV28|-|TRBD2
TGTGCCAGCAGTGGTGAATCTAGCGGGAGGGGAGGCTACAATGAGCAGTTCTTC
CASSGESSGRGGYNEQFF
>TRBJ2-2|TRBV10-3|once|TRBD2
TGTGCCATCAGTGTTAGCGGGCGTGGGAACACCTGGGAGCTGTTTTTT
CAISVSGRGNTWELFF
>TRBJ1-1|TRBV29-1|-|TRBD1
TGCAGCCTCGGGACAGGGAGTACTGAAGCTTTCTTT
CSLGTGSTEAFF
>TRBJ1-2|TRBV29-1|few|TRBD1
TGCAGCGTTGAATCTTGGGACAGGGCGAGAGATGGCTACACCTTC
CSVESWDRARDGYTF
>TRBJ2-5|TRBV7-3|-|-
TGTGCCAGCAGCTCACGGGTAGACAGAGGAGAGACCCAGTACTTC
CASSSRVDRGETQYF
>TRBJ2-2|TRBV4-1|-|TRBD2
TGCGCCAGCAGCCATAGACTAGCGGGAGGATGGGGGGAGCTGTTTTTT
CASSHRLAGGWGELFF
>TRBJ2-1|TRBV6-1|-|TRBD2
TGTGCCAGCAGTGGGACTAGCGGGAGTCCTGGGGAGTTCTTC
CASSGTSGSPGEFF
>TRBJ2-3|TRBV6-5|many|TRBD1
TGTGCCAGCAGTTGGACAGGCGTGGATACGCAGTATTTT
CASSWTGVDTQYF
>TRBJ2-1|TRBV6-5|few|-
TGTGCCAGCAGTATCGGGGGGACAGGCTCCTACAATGAGCAGTTCTTC
CASSIGGTGSYNEQFF
>TRBJ2-7|TRBV6-6|-|TRBD2
TGTGCCAGCAGTTACCCTCACGTAGCGGGAGGAGACGAGCAGTACTTC
CASSYPHVAGGDEQYF
>TRBJ2-6|TRBV30|-|-
TGTGCCTGGAGTCCGGGGGGCGCGGCTGGGGCCAACGTCCTGACTTTC
CAWSPGGAAGANVLTF
>TRBJ1-1|TRBV10-3|-|TRBD1
TGTGCCATCGGTCCAGGGGGCGATCGGAATACTGAAGCTCTCTTT
CAIGPGGDRNTEALF
>TRBJ2-3|TRBV5-4|-|-
TGTGCCAGCAGCACCTATTCCAGCACAGATACGCAGTATTTT
CASSTYSSTDTQYF
>TRBJ1-1|TRBV12-3/TRBV12-4|-|TRBD1
TGTGCCAGCAGTACCACGACAGGGGGGAGAACTGAAGCTTTCTTT
CASSTTTGGRTEAFF
>TRBJ2-1|TRBV29-1|once|TRBD2
TGCAGCGTTCCTCTAGCGGGAGTCGCTGAGCAGCTCTTC
CSVPLAGVAEQLF
>TRBJ2-6|TRBV11-2|once|TRBD2
TGTGCCAGCAGCTTCCATATCGGACCAGCGGGGACTGAGGCCAACGTCCTGACTTTC
CASSFHIGPAGTEANVLTF
>TRBJ2-1|TRBV11-2|-|TRBD2
TGTGCCAGCAGCTTATCAGGGATTAGCGGGAGGGGTGAGCGGTTCTTC
CASSLSGISGRGERFF
>TRBJ2-5|TRBV11-2|once|-
TGTGCCAACAGCCCCCTTGACAGTAATCAAGAGACACAGTACTTC
CANSPLDSNQETQYF
>TRBJ2-1|TRBV4-2|-|TRBD1
TGTGCCAGCAGCCAGGATACCGGGACAGACCACAATGAGCAGTTCTTC
CASSQDTGTDHNEQFF
>TRBJ2-4|TRBV12-3/TRBV12-4|-|-
TGTACCAGCAGTAAGACAGGAGGCAGTGACATTCAGTACTTC
CTSSKTGGSDIQYF
>TRBJ2-1|TRBV29-1|-|TRBD1
TGCAGCGTCACGACAGGGTTTGGTGAGCAGTCCTTC
CSVTTGFGEQSF
>TRBJ2-3|TRBV29-1|few|TRBD2
TGCAGCGTTGATGGCCGGGCTAGCGGGGAGAGGGATACGCAGTATTTT
CSVDGRASGERDTQYF
>TRBJ2-3|TRBV29-1|many|-
TGCAGCGGAAAATTGTACTCTAGCACAGATACGCAGTATTTT
CSGKLYSSTDTQYF